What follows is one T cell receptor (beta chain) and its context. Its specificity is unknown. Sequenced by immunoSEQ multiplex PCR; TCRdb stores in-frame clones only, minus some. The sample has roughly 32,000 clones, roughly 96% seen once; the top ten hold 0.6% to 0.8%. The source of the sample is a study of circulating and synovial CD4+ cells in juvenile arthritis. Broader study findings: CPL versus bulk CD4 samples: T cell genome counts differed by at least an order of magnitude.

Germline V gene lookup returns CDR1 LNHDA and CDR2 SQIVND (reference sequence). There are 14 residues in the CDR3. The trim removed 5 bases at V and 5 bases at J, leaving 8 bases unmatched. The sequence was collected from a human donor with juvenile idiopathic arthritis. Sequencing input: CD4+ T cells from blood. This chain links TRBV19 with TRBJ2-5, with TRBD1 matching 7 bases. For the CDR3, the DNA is TGTGCCAGTAGTGAGGACAGGAGGATCGAGACCCAGTACTTC. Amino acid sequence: CASSEDRRIETQYF.